The 30 T cell receptor beta chains given below trace back to one sample, sequenced in a study of blood T cell repertoires in COVID-19. Only in-frame clones appear in the TCRdb table, and some are missing; sequencing was by immunoSEQ multiplex PCR. The table records about 20,000 clones, about 87% of them present only once. The specimen was PBMCs or T cells enriched from blood (not recorded which). All receptors derive from a woman younger than 45 who had recovered from COVID-19.

The V call is TRBV7-6, the J call TRBJ1-4, with D possibly being TRBD1 (6 bases). V lost 0 bases and J lost 7, with 12 bases in between. The CDR3 is 15 residues long. In germline, CDR1 is SGHVS, CDR2 FNYEAQ. The CDR3 is CASSLASGVGEKLFF. The DNA for the CDR3 is TGTGCCAGCAGCTTAGCGTCAGGGGTGGGTGAAAAACTGTTTTTT.

This clone has only a few counts. The chain uses TRBV6-4 and TRBJ2-3, with TRBD2 identical over 12 bases. J lost 2 bases, V lost 2 bases, and 2 bases had no gene match. Germline V gene data show CDR1 as MRHNA and CDR2 as SNTAGT. The length of the CDR3 is 16 residues. CDR3 in amino acids: CASSDTSGGHTDTQYF. CDR3 DNA: TGTGCCAGCAGTGACACTAGCGGGGGGCACACAGATACGCAGTATTTT.

This chain joins TRBV30 and TRBJ2-5, with a weak D call TRBD2 (6 bases). The CDR3 loop spans 15 amino acids. The V gene's germline CDR1 is GTSNPN and CDR2 SVGIG (reference sequence). V was pared by 5 bases and J by 3 bases, with 19 bases between. The CDR3 bases are TGTGCCTGGGGGGGGATGCATGGGAGTGAAGAGACCCAGTACTTC. Its protein is CAWGGMHGSEETQYF.

This sequence joins TRBV2 and TRBJ1-2; D gene uncertain. Germline CDR1 is SNHLY and CDR2 is FYNNEI. The CDR3 has 14 residues. The V end was cut by 7 bases, the J end by 6 bases, with 18 bases between. Written as DNA, the CDR3 is TGTGCCAGCAATAAGGGCGGAGGGTACGATGGCTACACCTTC. Translating it yields CASNKGGGYDGYTF.

The table lists this clone with a count of one. The CDR3 DNA reads TGTGCCAGCAAGCGGACTAGCGGGGCAGATACGCAGTATTTT. This gives the protein CASKRTSGADTQYF. The V and J genes are TRBV3-1 (or the pseudogene TRBV3-2) and TRBJ2-3; 12 bases agree with TRBD2. The CDR3 is 14 residues long. Germline V lookup: CDR1 LGHDT, CDR2 YNNKEL (reference sequence). V shed 7 bases, J shed 4 bases, and the junction held 3 bases outside the gene matches.

This clone turned up a few times. The gene calls are TRBV6-2 or TRBV6-3 and TRBJ1-5; 7 bases are a match to TRBD1. CDR1 and CDR2 (germline): MNHEY, SVGEGT. The V and J ends lost 2 bases and 7 bases, in that order; junction bases with no gene match: 2. There are 13 residues in the CDR3. This CDR3 reads CASSYTGAQPQHF. The CDR3 DNA is TGTGCCAGCAGTTACACAGGGGCGCAGCCCCAGCATTTT.

V gene TRBV5-4 combines with J gene TRBJ2-5, with D tentatively TRBD2 (6 bases). This CDR3 spans 14 amino acids. Trimming took off 4 bases at V and 2 bases at J, with 12 bases between the two ends. Per germline, CDR1 SGHNT and CDR2 YYREEE (reference sequence). CDR3 nucleotide sequence: TGTGCCAGCAGCGAAAAGGGACTTCAAGAGACCCAGTACTTC. It specifies CASSEKGLQETQYF.

The chain joins TRBV28 to TRBJ1-4; no clear D. There are 12 residues in the CDR3. V was cut by 8 bases and J by 4 bases, with 8 bases left in between. The germline gives CDR1 MDHEN, CDR2 SYDVKM. The CDR3: CASGGDNEKLFF. CDR3 sequence (DNA): TGTGCCAGCGGTGGAGATAATGAAAAACTGTTTTTT.

This rearrangement joins TRBV25-1 to TRBJ1-2; no definite D call. Trimming took off 4 bases at V and 4 bases at J, with 13 bases between the two ends. CDR1 and CDR2 (germline): MGHDK, SYGVNS. This CDR3 is 14 amino acids long. The CDR3 sequence is CASSASWGGYGYTF. In nucleotides, the CDR3 is TGTGCCAGCAGTGCCAGCTGGGGAGGCTATGGCTACACCTTC.

The chain links TRBV5-1 to TRBJ1-1, with D hard to call. The germline CDR1 and CDR2 sequences are SGHRS and YFSETQ. Trimming shortened V by 4 bases and J by 1 base, and 11 bases separated the two germline ends. This CDR3 is built from 14 residues. CDR3 loop: CASSQTSSNTEAFF. CDR3 sequence (DNA): TGCGCCAGCAGCCAGACTAGTTCGAACACTGAAGCTTTCTTT.

This chain connects TRBV4-2 to TRBJ2-7; D might be TRBD2 (5 bases). The CDR3 spans 16 residues. Germline V gives CDR1 LGHNA, CDR2 YNFKEQ. Trimming left V 0 bases short and J 2 bases short, with 14 bases between. CDR3 nucleotide sequence: TGTGCCAGCAGCCAAGAGAGAGGGCAGCCGGCCTACGAGCAGTACTTC. Amino acid sequence: CASSQERGQPAYEQYF.

This chain uses TRBV18 with TRBJ1-2; 8 bases match TRBD1. This CDR3 region has 16 residues. V was pared by 8 bases and J by 7 bases, with 18 bases of the junction left unmatched. From germline, CDR1 is KGHSH and CDR2 LQKENI. CDR3 region: CASTQGGQGAVGGYTF. The CDR3 nucleotides read TGTGCCAGCACCCAAGGAGGACAGGGCGCGGTAGGTGGCTACACCTTC.

The chain combines TRBV9 with TRBJ2-7; D remains ambiguous. Looked up from germline, CDR1 is SGDLS and CDR2 is YYNGEE. The germline V and J ends were trimmed by 0 bases and 1 base, with 17 bases remaining between them. CDR3 size: 17 residues. The CDR3 protein is CASSVASAVDLSYEQYF. CDR3 sequence (DNA): TGTGCCAGCAGCGTAGCCAGCGCGGTAGACTTATCCTACGAGCAGTACTTC. Based on the CDR3 plus reference TRBV9 and TRBJ2-7, the full variable domain is DSGVTQTPKHLITATGQRVTLRCSPRSGDLSVYWYQQSLDQGLQFLIQYYNGEERAKGNILERFSAQQFPDLHSELNLSSLELGDSALYFCASSVASAVDLSYEQYFGPGTRLTVT.

This chain connects TRBV20-1 to TRBJ1-1; 7 bases map to TRBD1. Germline V gene data show CDR1 as DFQATT and CDR2 as SNEGSKA (reference sequence). J was trimmed by 7 bases and V by 3 bases; bases with no gene match: 2. This CDR3 region has 11 residues. CDR3 sequence: CSASQGGEAFF. The CDR3 DNA reads TGCAGTGCTAGTCAGGGGGGTGAAGCTTTCTTT.

The rearrangement uses TRBV5-4 and TRBJ1-6; TRBD1 matches 7 bases. The CDR3 is 14 residues long. Germline V gives CDR1 SGHNT, CDR2 YYREEE (reference sequence). The ends lost 2 bases at V and 10 bases at J; junction bases unmatched: 6. The CDR3 DNA reads TGTGCCAGCAGCTTTGGACAGGAGGGCTCACCCCTCCACTTT. It specifies CASSFGQEGSPLHF.

The chain combines TRBV7-2 with TRBJ2-5; TRBD1 matches 10 bases. CDR1 and CDR2 from the germline V gene are SGHTA and FQGNSA. V lost 5 bases and J lost 5; bases outside the gene matches: 8. This CDR3 is 15 amino acids long. DNA of the CDR3: TGTGCCAGCAGCCGCACCGGACAGGGGGTTGAGACCCAGTACTTC. Protein product: CASSRTGQGVETQYF.

The rearrangement links TRBV28 to TRBJ1-1, with a tentative D call TRBD1 (5 bases). V dropped 6 bases and J dropped 5 bases, with 13 bases sitting between them. The CDR3 loop spans 13 amino acids. Germline V gives CDR1 MDHEN, CDR2 SYDVKM. The CDR3 loop is CASSGQGWTEAFF. CDR3 DNA sequence: TGTGCCAGCAGCGGTCAGGGCTGGACTGAAGCTTTCTTT.

The rearrangement joins TRBV4-2 to TRBJ2-1; tentatively, D is TRBD2 (6 bases). V was clipped by 0 bases and J by 4 bases, with 13 bases between them. CDR1 is LGHNA, CDR2 YNFKEQ, per germline. The CDR3 spans 16 residues. The CDR3 sequence: CASSQDLRAGYNEQFF. The CDR3 nucleotides are TGTGCCAGCAGCCAAGATCTCCGGGCGGGGTACAATGAGCAGTTCTTC.

This clone showed up just a few times. The chain uses TRBV6-4 and TRBJ1-5, with unresolved D. V was cut by 0 bases and J by 9 bases, with 9 bases left in between. This CDR3 region has 13 residues. In germline, CDR1 is MRHNA, CDR2 SNTAGT. The CDR3 reads CASSDSPSGPQHF. The CDR3 DNA reads as TGTGCCAGCAGTGACTCCCCTTCCGGGCCCCAGCATTTT.

V gene TRBV5-1 combines with J gene TRBJ2-7; 8 bases agree with TRBD1. The CDR3 runs 15 residues. The J segment lost 4 bases and the V segment lost 3 bases, leaving 9 bases of the junction unmatched. CDR1 is SGHRS and CDR2 is YFSETQ in the germline V gene. As DNA, the CDR3 is TGCGCCAGCAGCTCAACTGCAGGGGGCGTGTACGAGCAGTACTTC. This gives the protein CASSSTAGGVYEQYF.

V is TRBV5-6 and J is TRBJ1-1; no clear D. The V end lost 2 bases, the J end lost 1 base, and 6 bases lay between the germline ends. This CDR3 region has 13 residues. Germline V gene sequence: CDR1 SGHDT, CDR2 YYEEEE. CDR3: CASSFPQNTEAFF. CDR3 coding DNA: TGTGCCAGCAGCTTCCCCCAGAACACTGAAGCTTTCTTT.

J is TRBJ2-1 and V is TRBV5-1; TRBD1 might be the D (5 bases). Germline V gene sequence: CDR1 SGHRS, CDR2 YFSETQ. The CDR3 loop spans 12 amino acids. Trimming stripped 4 bases from V and 10 bases from J, with 12 bases between. The CDR3 sequence is CASSPDIGEQFF. DNA of the CDR3: TGCGCCAGCAGCCCGGACATAGGGGAGCAGTTCTTC.

The rearrangement uses TRBV7-2 and TRBJ2-7; 9 bases align to TRBD1. CDR1 is SGHTA and CDR2 is FQGNSA in the germline V gene. V lost 5 bases to trimming and J lost 7 bases; unmatched junction nucleotides: 3. The CDR3 runs to 12 residues. This chain's CDR3 is CASSGTGREQYF. The CDR3 region has the DNA TGTGCCAGCAGCGGGACAGGGCGGGAGCAGTACTTC.

The CDR3 here is CASRPDRGGLNTEAFF. The CDR3, as DNA: TGTGCCAGCAGGCCGGACAGGGGGGGATTAAACACTGAAGCTTTCTTT. The chain is built from TRBV2 and TRBJ1-1; 10 bases map to TRBD1. Losses at the gene ends were 6 bases for V and 2 bases for J; bases not matched to a gene: 9. CDR3 size: 16 residues. Germline V gene lookup returns CDR1 SNHLY and CDR2 FYNNEI.

The rearrangement links TRBV11-2 to TRBJ2-1; 14 positions agree with TRBD2. The ends lost 6 bases at V and 2 bases at J; junction bases unmatched: 6. The CDR3 totals 17 residues. Germline values: CDR1 SGHAT, CDR2 FQNNGV. This CDR3 is CASRRTSGGLTYNEQFF. The CDR3 nucleotides read TGTGCCAGCAGACGGACTAGCGGGGGGCTGACCTACAATGAGCAGTTCTTC. Combining the CDR3 with reference TRBV11-2 and TRBJ2-1 gives the whole variable domain EAGVAQSPRYKIIEKRQSVAFWCNPISGHATLYWYQQILGQGPKLLIQFQNNGVVDDSQLPKDRFSAERLKGVDSTLKIQPAKLEDSAVYLCASRRTSGGLTYNEQFFGPGTRLTVL.

The V call is TRBV14, the J call TRBJ2-7; tentative D call: TRBD1 (5 bases). CDR1 is SGHDN and CDR2 is FVKESK in the germline V gene. The V end was cut by 9 bases, the J end by 2 bases, with 11 bases between. The CDR3 has 12 amino acids. The CDR3 coding sequence is TGTGCCAGTCGTCAGGGCCCCTACGAGCAGTACTTC. Protein: CASRQGPYEQYF. Filled out from reference TRBV14 and TRBJ2-7, the complete variable domain reads EAGVTQFPSHSVIEKGQTVTLRCDPISGHDNLYWYRRVMGKEIKFLLHFVKESKQDESGMPNNRFLAERTGGTYSTLKVQPAELEDSGVYFCASRQGPYEQYFGPGTRLTVT.

V gene TRBV10-3 combines with J gene TRBJ2-5, with 9 bases matching TRBD2. This CDR3 is 16 amino acids long. Per the germline V gene, CDR1 is ENHRY and CDR2 is SYGVKD. V lost 2 bases, J lost 5 bases, and 9 bases stayed unmatched. The CDR3 DNA reads TGTGCCATCAGTGAGGCGCCGGGACTAGCAGAGGAGACCCAGTACTTC. Protein sequence: CAISEAPGLAEETQYF.

This chain links TRBV7-3 with TRBJ2-3, with D tentatively TRBD1 (6 bases). The germline CDR1 and CDR2 sequences are SGHTA and FQGTGA. Trimming removed 7 bases from V and 6 bases from J, with 17 bases in between. CDR3 length equals 14 residues. Here the CDR3 reads CASTEGVQWDTQYF. In DNA, the CDR3 is TGTGCCAGCACCGAGGGGGTCCAATGGGATACGCAGTATTTT. Combining the CDR3 with reference TRBV7-3 and TRBJ2-3 gives the whole variable domain GAGVSQTPSNKVTEKGKYVELRCDPISGHTALYWYRQSLGQGPEFLIYFQGTGAADDSGLPNDRFFAVRPEGSVSTLKIQRTERGDSAVYLCASTEGVQWDTQYFGPGTRLTVL.

The chain joins TRBV5-4 to TRBJ2-5; 11 nucleotides line up with TRBD2. Germline trimming cut 2 bases from V and 5 bases from J; bases unmatched to any gene: 5. CDR3 length: 15 residues. CDR1 is SGHNT and CDR2 is YYREEE in the germline V gene (reference sequence). The CDR3 spells CASSLASGGTETQYF. CDR3 in DNA: TGTGCCAGCAGCTTAGCTAGCGGGGGGACCGAGACCCAGTACTTC.

The J gene is TRBJ2-1, the V gene TRBV2; 8 bases line up with TRBD2. This CDR3 is 12 amino acids long. V was clipped by 4 bases and J by 10 bases; unmatched bases: 3. Germline CDR1 reads SNHLY; CDR2 reads FYNNEI. CDR3 bases: TGTGCCAGCAGTGGTAGCGGGGTAGAGCAGTTCTTC. This codes for CASSGSGVEQFF.